The 27 T cell receptor beta chains below come from one sample, sequenced in a study of cytomegalovirus exposure and HLA in healthy donors. This PCR relied on a set of 60 Vbeta primers and 13 Jbeta primers. Generated by immunoSEQ multiplex PCR, the TCRdb table keeps only in-frame clones and is missing some. The profile shows roughly 100,000 clones, 77% of them singletons. Sequencing input: PBMCs. All receptors derive from a woman aged 40 to 49 in good health and CMV-seronegative.

The V gene is TRBV25-1, the J gene TRBJ1-6, with no clear D. V was trimmed by 9 bases and J by 6 bases, leaving 15 bases between them. This CDR3 is built from 14 residues. Looked up from germline, CDR1 is MGHDK and CDR2 is SYGVNS. CDR3 sequence reads: CASGPVGINSPLHF. CDR3 nucleotides: TGTGCCAGTGGCCCTGTCGGGATTAATTCACCCCTCCACTTT.

This sequence joins TRBV7-7 and TRBJ1-6; 7 bases map to TRBD1. Germline loops: CDR1 SSHAT, CDR2 FNYEAQ (reference sequence). The V segment lost 5 bases and the J segment 9 bases; nucleotides outside the gene matches: 4. CDR3 length: 13 residues. This CDR3 reads CASSLNRGSPLHF. The CDR3 DNA follows: TGTGCCAGCAGCCTCAACAGGGGTTCACCCCTCCACTTT.

The chain combines TRBV30 with TRBJ2-7; D gene ambiguous. Germline V gene data show CDR1 as GTSNPN and CDR2 as SVGIG (reference sequence). This CDR3 region has 11 residues. V was clipped by 1 base and J by 6 bases, with 7 bases between them. In nucleotides, the CDR3 is TGTGCCTGGAGTGGGGCCCTCGAGCAGTACTTC. Translated, it gives CAWSGALEQYF.

The chain combines TRBV4-1 with TRBJ2-3; 9 positions match TRBD1. Per germline, CDR1 MGHRA and CDR2 YSYEKL. CDR3 length: 16 amino acids. Trimming took 1 base from V and 4 from J; bases not matched to a gene: 6. CDR3 bases: TGCGCCAGCAGCCAAGGACGGGACAGGGCCTCAGATACGCAGTATTTT. This sequence encodes CASSQGRDRASDTQYF.

The chain links TRBV13 to TRBJ2-7; D not certain. Deletions cut 0 bases from V and 0 bases from J, with 6 bases between. This CDR3 has 14 amino acids. Germline-derived CDR1 and CDR2 are PRHDT and FYEKMQ (reference sequence). The CDR3 region has the DNA TGTGCCAGCAGCTTAGGAGCCAACTCCTACGAGCAGTACTTC. This gives the protein CASSLGANSYEQYF.

CDR3 bases: TGTGCCAGCAGCCAAGACCATACAGGGTTTGGCTATGGCTACACCTTC. Its protein is CASSQDHTGFGYGYTF. The rearrangement uses TRBV4-2 and TRBJ1-2, with D perhaps TRBD1 (6 bases). CDR1 and CDR2 (germline): LGHNA, YNFKEQ. This CDR3 is built from 16 residues. V lost 0 bases, J lost 4 bases, and 15 bases lay in between.

V is TRBV19 and J is TRBJ1-5, with 12 bases lining up with TRBD1. There are 18 residues in the CDR3. Unmatched junction bases numbered 15, after V lost 6 bases and J lost 6 bases. Germline V gene data show CDR1 as LNHDA and CDR2 as SQIVND (reference sequence). The CDR3 region is CASSPAPGTGGRFQPQHF. CDR3 in DNA: TGTGCCAGTAGCCCCGCACCAGGGACAGGGGGCAGATTTCAGCCCCAGCATTTT.

The J gene is TRBJ2-7, the V gene TRBV7-9, with a weak D call TRBD1 (6 bases). Germline V gene sequence: CDR1 SEHNR, CDR2 FQNEAQ (reference sequence). The CDR3 runs 14 residues. V lost 5 bases to trimming and J lost 7 bases, with 18 bases between them. The chain's CDR3 is CASSPGTSVGEQYF. The CDR3, as DNA: TGTGCCAGCAGCCCCGGGACATCCGTCGGGGAGCAGTACTTC.

This clone was seen a single time. This chain links TRBV5-4 with TRBJ1-2; 7 nucleotides match TRBD1. CDR1 SGHNT and CDR2 YYREEE come from the germline V gene (reference sequence). CDR3 length equals 14 residues. Losses at the gene ends were 4 bases for V and 4 bases for J; bases not matched to a gene: 7. This CDR3 is CASSPTGVGYGYTF. For the CDR3, the DNA is TGTGCCAGCAGCCCCACAGGGGTAGGCTATGGCTACACCTTC. The full variable domain, with the rest looked up from reference TRBV5-4 and TRBJ1-2, is ETGVTQSPTHLIKTRGQQVTLRCSSQSGHNTVSWYQQALGQGPQFIFQYYREEENGRGNFPPRFSGLQFPNYSSELNVNALELDDSALYLCASSPTGVGYGYTFGSGTRLTVV.

The chain employs TRBV5-6 and TRBJ1-5; D is uncertain. This CDR3 region has 13 residues. From germline, CDR1 is SGHDT and CDR2 YYEEEE. With 3 bases removed from V and 5 bases from J, the gap between germline ends came to 9 bases. The CDR3 loop reads CASSWRADQPQHF. In nucleotides, the CDR3 is TGTGCCAGCAGCTGGAGGGCGGATCAGCCCCAGCATTTT.

The chain couples TRBV5-1 to TRBJ1-1; D unresolved. V dropped 2 bases and J dropped 0 bases, with 14 bases sitting between them. This CDR3 is 16 amino acids long. In germline, CDR1 is SGHRS, CDR2 YFSETQ. The chain's CDR3 is CASSFNPSTMNTEAFF. CDR3 coding DNA: TGCGCCAGCAGCTTTAACCCCTCTACTATGAACACTGAAGCTTTCTTT. The whole variable domain, filled in from reference TRBV5-1 and TRBJ1-1, reads KAGVTQTPRYLIKTRGQQVTLSCSPISGHRSVSWYQQTPGQGLQFLFEYFSETQRNKGNFPGRFSGRQFSNSRSEMNVSTLELGDSALYLCASSFNPSTMNTEAFFGQGTRLTVV.

J is TRBJ2-2 and V is TRBV5-1; TRBD2 matches at 12 bases. Germline V lookup: CDR1 SGHRS, CDR2 YFSETQ. This CDR3 region has 16 residues. The ends lost 1 base at V and 6 bases at J; junction bases unmatched: 4. The CDR3 region has the DNA TGCGCCAGCAGCTTGCCGCTAGCGGGGGGGCCCGGGGAGCTGTTTTTT. This sequence encodes CASSLPLAGGPGELFF. The entire variable domain, with the rest obtained from reference TRBV5-1 and TRBJ2-2, is as follows: KAGVTQTPRYLIKTRGQQVTLSCSPISGHRSVSWYQQTPGQGLQFLFEYFSETQRNKGNFPGRFSGRQFSNSRSEMNVSTLELGDSALYLCASSLPLAGGPGELFFGEGSRLTVL.

The chain has TRBV7-9 and TRBJ2-7; TRBD1 is a possible D gene (5 bases). The CDR3 runs to 13 residues. Germline CDR1 SEHNR, CDR2 FQNEAQ (reference sequence). The CDR3 is CAWGQGLFYEQYF. Written as DNA, the CDR3 is TGTGCTTGGGGCCAGGGCCTCTTTTACGAGCAGTACTTC.

This clone was seen only once. Written as DNA, the CDR3 is TGTGCCAGCAGCTTACTACCAGAGCAGTTCTTC. Residues: CASSLLPEQFF. The gene calls are TRBV7-9 and TRBJ2-1; the D is unclear. The CDR3 totals 11 residues. The germline gives CDR1 SEHNR, CDR2 FQNEAQ (reference sequence). V lost 2 bases, J lost 10 bases, and 6 bases lay in between.

The chain has TRBV7-8 and TRBJ1-1; 7 nucleotides line up with TRBD1. The germline V gene encodes CDR1 SGHVS and CDR2 FQNEAQ. V was pared by 4 bases and J by 4 bases, with 9 bases of the junction left unmatched. The CDR3 runs to 15 residues. Here the CDR3 DNA reads TGTGCCAGCAGCTCCCACAGGGGTCGGGGCACTGAAGCTTTCTTT. It specifies CASSSHRGRGTEAFF.

The chain carries TRBV25-1 and TRBJ2-1; 9 nucleotides line up with TRBD1. After removal of 6 bases from V and 5 bases from J, the junction contained 8 bases not matched to a gene. The CDR3 length is 15 residues. In germline, CDR1 is MGHDK, CDR2 SYGVNS. CDR3 protein: CASRPRDRVHNEQFF. The CDR3 DNA follows: TGTGCCAGCAGACCACGGGACAGGGTACACAATGAGCAGTTCTTC. Combining the CDR3 with reference TRBV25-1 and TRBJ2-1 gives the whole variable domain EADIYQTPRYLVIGTGKKITLECSQTMGHDKMYWYQQDPGMELHLIHYSYGVNSTEKGDLSSESTVSRIRTEHFPLTLESARPSHTSQYLCASRPRDRVHNEQFFGPGTRLTVL.

The chain is built from TRBV2 and TRBJ1-1, with a tentative D call TRBD1 (5 bases). The V gene's germline CDR1 is SNHLY and CDR2 FYNNEI. The V gene lost 8 bases and the J gene lost 0 bases, with 10 bases spanning the gap. The CDR3 totals 13 residues. The CDR3 DNA is TGTGCCAGCGGGGCCTCCATGAACACTGAAGCTTTCTTT. Translation gives CASGASMNTEAFF.

This clone was detected a few times. The V call is TRBV2, the J call TRBJ1-5, with TRBD1 matching 8 bases. The V gene end was trimmed by 4 bases and the J gene end by 2 bases; junction bases not matched to a gene: 4. CDR1 and CDR2 (germline): SNHLY, FYNNEI. The CDR3 runs to 15 residues. This chain's CDR3 is CASSVQGVGNQPQHF. The CDR3 DNA reads TGTGCCAGCAGTGTACAGGGGGTTGGCAATCAGCCCCAGCATTTT. Full variable domain (remainder filled in from reference TRBV2 and TRBJ1-5): EPEVTQTPSHQVTQMGQEVILRCVPISNHLYFYWYRQILGQKVEFLVSFYNNEISEKSEIFDDQFSVERPDGSNFTLKIRSTKLEDSAMYFCASSVQGVGNQPQHFGDGTRLSIL.

The chain recombines TRBV18 with TRBJ2-7, with 8 bases that match TRBD1. V trimming: 0 bases; J trimming: 6 bases; junction bases outside the gene matches: 4. This CDR3 region has 14 residues. Germline V gives CDR1 KGHSH, CDR2 LQKENI. CDR3 region: CASSPPQGQGEQYF. CDR3 nucleotide sequence: TGTGCCAGCTCACCACCCCAAGGACAGGGCGAGCAGTACTTC.

The chain uses TRBV2 and TRBJ1-5; a possible D gene is TRBD1 (6 bases). This CDR3 has 16 amino acids. Germline V gene sequence: CDR1 SNHLY, CDR2 FYNNEI. V was cut by 7 bases and J by 0 bases, with 16 bases left in between. CDR3 protein: CASKFGRGYSNQPQHF. As DNA, the CDR3 is TGTGCCAGCAAATTTGGCAGGGGATATAGCAATCAGCCCCAGCATTTT.

To note about this clone: The sample contains more than one DNA sequence encoding this CDR3. The chain links TRBV7-2 to TRBJ2-3, with TRBD2 matching over 10 bases. V shed 1 base, J shed 3 bases, and the junction held 1 base outside the gene matches. This CDR3 has 15 residues. CDR1 and CDR2 from the germline V gene are SGHTA and FQGNSA. The CDR3 is CASSLVAGGTDTQYF. CDR3 coding DNA: TGTGCCAGCAGCTTAGTAGCGGGGGGTACAGATACGCAGTATTTT.

The V gene is TRBV7-8, the J gene TRBJ1-3; TRBD1 might be the D (6 bases). This CDR3 region has 18 residues. Germline CDR1 and CDR2: SGHVS and FQNEAQ. V was pared by 5 bases and J by 1 base, with 21 bases between. CDR3 coding DNA: TGTGCCAGCAGCCAAAGAGTATTTCCAGGGACATCTGGAAACACCATATATTTT. The encoded protein is CASSQRVFPGTSGNTIYF.

This chain joins TRBV4-3 and TRBJ1-5, with 10 bases fitting TRBD1. Germline V gene data show CDR1 as LGHNA and CDR2 as YSLEER. V shed 0 bases, J shed 5 bases, and the junction held 7 bases outside the gene matches. CDR3 length equals 17 residues. CDR3 loop: CASSQDSGGQGHQPQHF. The CDR3 bases are TGCGCCAGCAGCCAAGATTCGGGGGGACAGGGGCATCAGCCCCAGCATTTT.

The chain employs TRBV5-1 and TRBJ1-2, with TRBD1 matching over 10 bases. Unmatched junction bases numbered 4, after V lost 4 bases and J lost 4 bases. Germline loops: CDR1 SGHRS, CDR2 YFSETQ. This CDR3 spans 14 amino acids. CDR3 DNA: TGCGCCAGCAGCGGGGGGGACAGGGGCTATGGCTACACCTTC. Its translation: CASSGGDRGYGYTF.

J is TRBJ1-2 and V is TRBV5-1; TRBD1 is a possible D gene (6 bases). V lost 2 bases and J 3 bases, leaving 14 bases between the germline ends. The CDR3 length is 15 residues. CDR1 and CDR2 from the germline V gene are SGHRS and YFSETQ. CDR3 protein: CASSFLQGIDYGYTF. In nucleotides, the CDR3 is TGCGCCAGCAGCTTTCTCCAGGGGATCGACTATGGCTACACCTTC.

In DNA, the CDR3 is TGTGCCAGCAGTTACTGTCCTATGTGGTGCGGGACAGGGGCAACTCCTAGCAATCAGCCCCAGCATTTT. Protein sequence: CASSYCPMWCGTGATPSNQPQHF. The gene calls are TRBV6-8 and TRBJ1-5, with 10 bases aligning to TRBD1. J gave up 0 bases and V 1 base, and 21 bases lay outside the gene matches. This CDR3 has 23 amino acids. Germline-derived CDR1 and CDR2 are MNHGY and SAAAGT.

CDR3 region: CASSLSIAANTQYF. The CDR3 coding sequence is TGTGCCAGCAGCTTATCGATAGCCGCGAATACGCAGTATTTT. The gene calls are TRBV9 and TRBJ2-3; D uncertain. The CDR3 is made up of 14 amino acids. Trimming took 4 bases from V and 7 from J, leaving 16 bases between them. Germline assignment: CDR1 SGDLS and CDR2 YYNGEE.